The present entry profiles one T cell receptor beta chain with its context. These data belong to a study of identical twins. The CDR3 contains 15 residues. V lost 6 bases, J lost 4 bases, and 10 bases stayed unmatched. MiXCR was run by TCRdb on the 5' RACE reads, yielding one entry per CDR3 protein. The table lists approximately 620,000 distinct CDR3 sequences, 8.6% of them singletons. The same sample was also studied in work on yellow fever vaccine responses in identical twins.

The sequencing sample was made of PBMCs. V and J are TRBV12-3 or TRBV12-4 and TRBJ2-7, with 9 bases identical to TRBD1. The source of this sequence is a woman aged 18-29 years in good health. The CDR3 here is CASRKNTGTGYEQYF. In DNA form, the CDR3 reads TGTGCCAGCAGGAAAAATACCGGGACAGGGTACGAGCAGTACTTC.